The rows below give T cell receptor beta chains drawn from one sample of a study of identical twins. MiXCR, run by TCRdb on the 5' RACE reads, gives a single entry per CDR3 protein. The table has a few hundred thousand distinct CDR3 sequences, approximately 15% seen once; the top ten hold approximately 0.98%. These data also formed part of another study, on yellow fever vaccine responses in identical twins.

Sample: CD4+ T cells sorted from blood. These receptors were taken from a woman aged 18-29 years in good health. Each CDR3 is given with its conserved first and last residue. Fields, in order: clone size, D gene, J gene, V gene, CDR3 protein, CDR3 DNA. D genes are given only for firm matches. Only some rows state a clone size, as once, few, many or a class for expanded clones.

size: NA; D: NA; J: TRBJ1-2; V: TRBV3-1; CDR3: CASSFSGRSNYGYTF; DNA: TGTGCCAGCAGCTTTAGTGGACGTTCTAACTATGGCTACACCTTC
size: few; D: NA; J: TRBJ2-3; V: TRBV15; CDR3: CATSRAWQGRRDTQYF; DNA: TGTGCCACCAGCAGAGCTTGGCAGGGGCGCAGAGATACGCAGTATTTT
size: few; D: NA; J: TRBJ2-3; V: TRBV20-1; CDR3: CSAHQGGRTDTQYF; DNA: TGCAGTGCTCATCAGGGGGGTAGAACAGATACGCAGTATTTT
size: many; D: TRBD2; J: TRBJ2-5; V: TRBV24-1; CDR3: CATSAAGEGETQYF; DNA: TGTGCCACCAGTGCAGCTGGGGAGGGAGAGACCCAGTACTTC
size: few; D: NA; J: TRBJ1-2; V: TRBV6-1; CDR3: CASRAQGRGEYGYTF; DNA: TGTGCCAGCAGGGCTCAGGGACGAGGGGAATATGGCTACACCTTC
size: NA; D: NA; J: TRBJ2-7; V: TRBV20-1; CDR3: CSGHRDFAYEQYF; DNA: TGCAGTGGACACCGGGACTTTGCCTACGAGCAGTACTTC
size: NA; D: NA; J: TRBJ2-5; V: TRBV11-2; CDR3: CASSSLGLVGGPETQYF; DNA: TGTGCCAGCAGCTCCTTAGGTCTGGTGGGGGGGCCAGAGACCCAGTACTTC
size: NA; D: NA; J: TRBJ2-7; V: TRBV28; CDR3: CASSPSTGLTYEQYF; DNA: TGTGCCAGCAGTCCCTCGACAGGTCTGACCTACGAGCAGTACTTC
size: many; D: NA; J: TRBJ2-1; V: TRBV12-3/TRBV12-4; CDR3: CASSLSTANEQFF; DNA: TGTGCCAGCAGTTTGTCGACAGCGAATGAGCAGTTCTTC
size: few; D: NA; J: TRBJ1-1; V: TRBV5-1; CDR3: CASSLGGQRGTEAFF; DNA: TGCGCCAGCAGCCTTGGGGGGCAGCGGGGCACTGAAGCTTTCTTT
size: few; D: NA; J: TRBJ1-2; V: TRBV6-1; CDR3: CATGLISNYGYTF; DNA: TGTGCCACCGGGTTAATATCTAACTATGGCTACACCTTC
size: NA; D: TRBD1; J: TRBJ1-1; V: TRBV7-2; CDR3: CASRATGQTGMNTEAFF; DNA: TGTGCCAGCAGAGCGACAGGGCAGACCGGGATGAACACTGAAGCTTTCTTT
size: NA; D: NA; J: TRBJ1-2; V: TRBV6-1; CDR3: CASISHGSLYGYTF; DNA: TGTGCCAGCATCTCACACGGATCTTTATATGGCTACACCTTC
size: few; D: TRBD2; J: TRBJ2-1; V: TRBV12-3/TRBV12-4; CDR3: CASSSRLAGFYNEQFF; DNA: TGTGCCAGCAGTTCCCGACTAGCGGGGTTCTACAATGAGCAGTTCTTC
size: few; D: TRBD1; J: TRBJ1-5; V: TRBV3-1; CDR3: CASSQASETGMNQPQHF; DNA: TGTGCCAGCAGCCAAGCCTCGGAGACAGGGATGAATCAGCCCCAGCATTTT
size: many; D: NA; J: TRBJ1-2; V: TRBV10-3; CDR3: CAISPGSVYGYTF; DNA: TGTGCCATCAGTCCAGGGTCCGTCTATGGCTACACCTTC
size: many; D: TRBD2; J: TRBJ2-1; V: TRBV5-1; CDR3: CASSVLAGFFNEQFF; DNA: TGCGCCAGCAGCGTACTAGCGGGGTTCTTTAATGAGCAGTTCTTC
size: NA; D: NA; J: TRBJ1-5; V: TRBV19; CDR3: CASSGMYQPQHF; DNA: TGTGCCAGTAGCGGTATGTATCAGCCCCAGCATTTT
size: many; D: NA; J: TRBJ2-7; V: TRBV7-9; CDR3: CASGDGSYEQYF; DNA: TGTGCCAGCGGGGATGGCTCCTACGAGCAGTACTTC
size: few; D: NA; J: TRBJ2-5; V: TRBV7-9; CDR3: CASSPSSRAGAETQYF; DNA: TGTGCCAGCAGCCCATCATCGCGGGCAGGGGCAGAGACCCAGTACTTC
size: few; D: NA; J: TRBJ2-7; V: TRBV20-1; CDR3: CSAKKDTPLTYEQYF; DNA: TGCAGTGCCAAAAAGGACACACCCTTAACCTACGAGCAGTACTTC
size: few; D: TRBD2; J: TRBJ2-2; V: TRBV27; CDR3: CASSWSPTGGWELFF; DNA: TGTGCCAGCAGTTGGTCCCCCACGGGAGGGTGGGAGCTGTTTTTT
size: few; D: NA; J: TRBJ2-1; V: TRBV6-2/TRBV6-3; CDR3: CASNPAQTSLYNEQFF; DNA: TGTGCCAGCAACCCGGCCCAGACTAGTCTCTACAATGAGCAGTTCTTC
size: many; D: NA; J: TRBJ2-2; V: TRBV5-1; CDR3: CASSWDKTTAINTGELFF; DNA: TGCGCCAGCAGCTGGGACAAAACGACAGCAATCAACACCGGGGAGCTGTTTTTT
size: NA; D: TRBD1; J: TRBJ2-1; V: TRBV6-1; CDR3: CASWARQGSSEQFF; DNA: TGTGCCAGCTGGGCGCGACAGGGGTCGTCTGAGCAGTTCTTC
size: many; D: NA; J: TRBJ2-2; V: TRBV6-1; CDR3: CASTNFWSGGSNTGELFF; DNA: TGTGCCAGCACGAATTTTTGGTCTGGTGGATCGAACACCGGGGAGCTGTTTTTT
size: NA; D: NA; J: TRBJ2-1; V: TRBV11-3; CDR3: CASSLEFSYNEQFF; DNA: TGTGCCAGCAGCTTAGAATTCTCCTACAATGAGCAGTTCTTC
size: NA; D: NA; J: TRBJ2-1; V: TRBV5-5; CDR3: CASSSVAAGHSYNEQFF; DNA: TGTGCCAGCAGCTCGGTCGCAGCGGGACACTCTTACAATGAGCAGTTCTTC
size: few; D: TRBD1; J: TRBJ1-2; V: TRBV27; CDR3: CASSARDRGVSNYGYTF; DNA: TGTGCCAGCAGTGCCCGGGACAGGGGCGTCTCTAACTATGGCTACACCTTC
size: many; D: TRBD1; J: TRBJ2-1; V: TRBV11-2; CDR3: CASSSGQVTYNEQFF; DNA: TGTGCCAGCAGTTCGGGACAGGTAACTTACAATGAGCAGTTCTTC
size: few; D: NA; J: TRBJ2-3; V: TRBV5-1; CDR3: CASSLTQKGTITDTQYF; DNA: TGCGCCAGCAGCTTAACCCAAAAGGGAACGATCACAGATACGCAGTATTTT
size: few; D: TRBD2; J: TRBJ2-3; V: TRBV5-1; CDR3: CASSPTSGSSGDTQYF; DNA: TGCGCCAGCAGCCCGACTAGCGGGTCCTCGGGAGATACGCAGTATTTT
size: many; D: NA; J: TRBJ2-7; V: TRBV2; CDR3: CASSLVKGGEQYF; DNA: TGTGCCAGCAGTCTTGTAAAGGGGGGGGAGCAGTACTTC
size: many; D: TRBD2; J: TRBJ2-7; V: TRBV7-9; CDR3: CASSFSGIYEQYF; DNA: TGTGCCAGCAGCTTTAGCGGGATCTACGAGCAGTACTTC
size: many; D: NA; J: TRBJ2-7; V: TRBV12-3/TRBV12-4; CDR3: CASSEGPLEQYF; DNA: TGTGCCAGCAGTGAAGGACCGCTCGAGCAGTACTTC
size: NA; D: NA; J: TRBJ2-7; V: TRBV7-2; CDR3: CASSSPGAWGSKEF; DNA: TGTGCCAGCAGCTCCCCGGGGGCTTGGGGGAGCAAGGAGTTC
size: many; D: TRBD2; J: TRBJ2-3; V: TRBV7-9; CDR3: CASSLLAGGTDTQYF; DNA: TGTGCCAGCAGTTTGCTAGCGGGGGGCACAGATACGCAGTATTTT
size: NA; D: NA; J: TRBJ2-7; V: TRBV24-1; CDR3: CATSDRNSYEQYF; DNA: TGTGCCACCAGTGACCGGAACTCCTACGAGCAGTACTTC
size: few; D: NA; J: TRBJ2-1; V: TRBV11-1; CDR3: CASSPTPGLTLGSYNEQFF; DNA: TGTGCCAGCAGCCCCACCCCGGGACTTACCCTTGGCTCCTACAATGAGCAGTTCTTC
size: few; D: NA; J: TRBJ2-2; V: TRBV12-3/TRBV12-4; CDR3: CASNLAGRVALFF; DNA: TGTGCCAGCAACCTGGCGGGGCGAGTGGCGCTGTTTTTT
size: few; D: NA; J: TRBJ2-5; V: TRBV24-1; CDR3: CATSDSVETQYF; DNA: TGTGCCACCAGTGATTCGGTAGAGACCCAGTACTTC
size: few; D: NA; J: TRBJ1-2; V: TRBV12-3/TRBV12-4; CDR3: CASKPGHQSGGYTF; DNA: TGTGCCAGCAAACCGGGACACCAGTCCGGGGGCTACACCTTC
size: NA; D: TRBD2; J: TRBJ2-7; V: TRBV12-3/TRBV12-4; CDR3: CASSEPRGLGHEQYF; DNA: TGTGCCAGCAGCGAACCCCGGGGACTAGGTCACGAGCAGTACTTC
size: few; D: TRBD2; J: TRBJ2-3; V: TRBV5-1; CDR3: CASSLVGLATDTQYF; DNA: TGCGCCAGCAGCTTGGTAGGACTAGCGACAGATACGCAGTATTTT
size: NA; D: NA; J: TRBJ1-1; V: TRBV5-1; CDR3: CASSWRAEQGEAFF; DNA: TGCGCCAGCAGCTGGAGGGCCGAGCAGGGTGAAGCTTTCTTT
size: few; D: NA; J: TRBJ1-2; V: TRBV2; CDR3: CASSEISYGYTF; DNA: TGTGCCAGCAGTGAGATTAGCTATGGCTACACCTTC
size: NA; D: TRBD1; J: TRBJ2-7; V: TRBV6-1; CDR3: CATSFQGVSYEQYF; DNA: TGTGCCACCTCGTTTCAGGGGGTTTCCTACGAGCAGTACTTC
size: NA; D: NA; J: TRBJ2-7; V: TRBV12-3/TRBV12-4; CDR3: CASSLGQTVSEQYF; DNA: TGTGCCAGCAGTTTAGGGCAAACGGTGAGCGAGCAGTACTTC
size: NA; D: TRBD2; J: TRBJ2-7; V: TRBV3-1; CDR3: CASSQLRGAAYEQYF; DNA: TGTGCCAGCAGCCAATTGCGGGGGGCCGCCTACGAGCAGTACTTC
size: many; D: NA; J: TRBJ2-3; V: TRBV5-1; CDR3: CASSLEWGYDTQYF; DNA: TGCGCCAGCAGCTTGGAGTGGGGGTACGATACGCAGTATTTT